This TCR beta chain was recovered during a study of blood T cell repertoires in COVID-19. Background on the study: The origin of the acute and convalescent COVID-19 samples was the United States, Italy and Spain. In each case, the material was cDNA or gDNA derived from T cells, B-cell-depleted T cells, or PBMCs.

Authors' methods: From reference gene primer amplification, estimates of nucleated cell counts were derived. Here immunoSEQ multiplex PCR was the method, and the copy in TCRdb shows in-frame clones only, minus some. V and J calls and clone size are given by that table; D and trimming were obtained from the DNA. Of some 41,000 clones listed, 81% are singletons. Trimming took 0 bases from V and 2 from J; bases not matched to a gene: 4. Germline V gene data show CDR1 as MNHEY and CDR2 as SVGAGI. The CDR3 is 15 residues long. V is TRBV6-5 and J is TRBJ2-7; TRBD2 matches 7 bases. The sequence was collected from a man aged 35-49 years with active or convalescent COVID-19. Sequencing was performed on peripheral blood. Here the CDR3 DNA reads TGTGCCAGCAGTTACTCGCCTAGCGGACCCTACGAGCAGTACTTC. This translates into CASSYSPSGPYEQYF.